What follows are 7 T cell receptor beta chains derived from one specimen sequenced in a study of T cell responses to AZD1222 COVID-19 vaccine. TCRdb's copy holds only in-frame clones and misses some; the assay was immunoSEQ multiplex PCR. There are under 170,000 clones in the sample; around nine tenths occur only once, and roughly 3.2% lies in the top ten. The source material was peripheral blood, sampled 28 days after the second AZD1222 dose. These receptors all come from an adult who received the AZD1222 COVID-19 vaccine.

This chain uses TRBV10-3 with TRBJ1-1; 7 bases line up with TRBD1. Germline V CDR1 and CDR2: ENHRY, SYGVKD. CDR3 size: 15 residues. V dropped 6 bases and J dropped 0; count of bases not matched to a gene: 7. The CDR3 DNA is TGTGCCATCAGGGCACAGGGGCCTATGAACACTGAAGCTTTCTTT. Amino acids: CAIRAQGPMNTEAFF.

The chain combines TRBV6-1 with TRBJ2-1; 10 nucleotides align to TRBD1. The CDR3 spans 17 residues. From germline, CDR1 is MNHNS and CDR2 SASEGT. Trimming took 2 bases from V and 2 from J; bases not matched to a gene: 6. CDR3 sequence reads: CASSELGGQGAYNEQFF. The CDR3 region has the DNA TGTGCCAGCAGTGAACTGGGTGGACAGGGGGCCTACAATGAGCAGTTCTTC.

This rearrangement joins TRBV7-9 to TRBJ1-1, with D possibly matching TRBD1 (5 bases). This CDR3 region has 13 residues. The V end was cut by 2 bases, the J end by 8 bases, with 12 bases between. Germline V gives CDR1 SEHNR, CDR2 FQNEAQ (reference sequence). The DNA for the CDR3 is TGTGCCAGCAGCTTAAAGGGGCCACAGGAAGCTTTCTTT. It codes for CASSLKGPQEAFF.

The gene calls are TRBV3-1 (or the pseudogene TRBV3-2) and TRBJ2-1, with D possibly being TRBD2 (5 bases). The CDR3 is 15 residues long. CDR1 LGHDT and CDR2 YNNKEL come from the germline V gene (reference sequence). V was pared by 5 bases and J by 6 bases, with 17 bases between. CDR3 nucleotide sequence: TGTGCCAGCAGCTTATACCGGGATCGTATCAATGAGCAGTTCTTC. Its translation is CASSLYRDRINEQFF.

The chain employs TRBV9 and TRBJ1-2; the match to TRBD1 covers 7 bases. J lost 6 bases, V lost 0 bases, and 5 bases had no gene match. CDR1 is SGDLS, CDR2 YYNGEE, per germline. The CDR3 is 14 residues long. This chain's CDR3 is CASSVAVTGNGYTF. CDR3 bases: TGTGCCAGCAGCGTAGCTGTGACAGGGAATGGCTACACCTTC.

The CDR3 protein is CASSLWEITEAFF. CDR3 nucleotides: TGTGCCAGCAGCTTATGGGAAATCACTGAAGCTTTCTTT. The chain has TRBV7-9 and TRBJ1-1, with D unresolved. The ends were cut back, 2 bases at V and 4 bases at J, with 8 bases in the middle. Germline V gene lookup returns CDR1 SEHNR and CDR2 FQNEAQ (reference sequence). The CDR3 extends over 13 amino acids.

This chain links TRBV5-4 with TRBJ2-7; maybe TRBD2 (6 bases). The CDR3 spans 13 residues. The germline V and J ends were trimmed by 4 bases and 3 bases, with 11 bases remaining between them. Germline V lookup: CDR1 SGHNT, CDR2 YYREEE (reference sequence). The chain's CDR3 is CASSPPGVYEQYF. CDR3 sequence (DNA): TGTGCCAGCAGCCCGCCGGGGGTCTACGAGCAGTACTTC.